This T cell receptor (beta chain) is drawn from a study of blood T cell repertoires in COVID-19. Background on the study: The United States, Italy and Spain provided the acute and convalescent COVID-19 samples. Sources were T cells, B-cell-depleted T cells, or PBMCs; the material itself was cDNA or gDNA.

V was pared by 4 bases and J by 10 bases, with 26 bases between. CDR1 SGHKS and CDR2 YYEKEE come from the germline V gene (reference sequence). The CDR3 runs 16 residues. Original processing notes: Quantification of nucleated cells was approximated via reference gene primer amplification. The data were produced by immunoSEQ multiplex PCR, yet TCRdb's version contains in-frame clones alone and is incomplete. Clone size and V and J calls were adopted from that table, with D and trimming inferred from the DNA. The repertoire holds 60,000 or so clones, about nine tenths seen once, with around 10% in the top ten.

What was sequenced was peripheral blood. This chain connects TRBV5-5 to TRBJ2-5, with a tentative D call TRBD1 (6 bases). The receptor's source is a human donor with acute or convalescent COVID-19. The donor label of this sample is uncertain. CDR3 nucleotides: TGTGCCAGCAGCCCCGCTCCGGGACAACCCACAGAGCGCCAGTACTTC. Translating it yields CASSPAPGQPTERQYF.